The source of this T cell receptor (beta chain) is a study of blood T cell repertoires in COVID-19. Study background: Collection of acute and convalescent COVID-19 samples took place in the United States, Italy and Spain. Sample material is recorded as cDNA or gDNA derived from T cells, B-cell-depleted T cells, or PBMCs.

The CDR3 spans 18 residues. The V segment lost 4 bases and the J segment 4 bases; nucleotides outside the gene matches: 14. Germline V CDR1 and CDR2: SGHRS, YFSETQ. Measured with immunoSEQ multiplex PCR; TCRdb has only the in-frame clones, and not every one. The table includes around 140,000 clones, 75% to 90% detected once. Participants spanned ages 18 to 89 years and resided in around 25 US areas. Two negative PCRs, clearance, or symptom resolution were required of recovered Cohort 3 donors. The source is a man aged 55 to 70 who had recovered from COVID-19. The chain recombines TRBV5-1 with TRBJ2-4, with TRBD2 matching over 10 bases. The sequenced sample was PBMCs or T cells enriched from blood (not recorded which). The CDR3 DNA is TGCGCCAGCAGCCCCCCCCCGGCAGCGGGGGGGTGGAAAAACATTCAGTACTTC. Residues: CASSPPPAAGGWKNIQYF.